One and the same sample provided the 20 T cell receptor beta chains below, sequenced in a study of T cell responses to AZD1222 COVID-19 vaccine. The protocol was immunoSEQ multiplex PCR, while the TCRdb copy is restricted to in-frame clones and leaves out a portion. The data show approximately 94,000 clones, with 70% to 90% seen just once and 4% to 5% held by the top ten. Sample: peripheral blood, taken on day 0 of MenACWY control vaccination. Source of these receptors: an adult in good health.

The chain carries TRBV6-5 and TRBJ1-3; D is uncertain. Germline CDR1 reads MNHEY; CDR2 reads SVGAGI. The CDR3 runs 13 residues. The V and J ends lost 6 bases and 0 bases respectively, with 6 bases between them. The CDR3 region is CASSRSSGNTIYF. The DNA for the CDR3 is TGTGCCAGCAGCCGATCCTCTGGAAACACCATATATTTT.

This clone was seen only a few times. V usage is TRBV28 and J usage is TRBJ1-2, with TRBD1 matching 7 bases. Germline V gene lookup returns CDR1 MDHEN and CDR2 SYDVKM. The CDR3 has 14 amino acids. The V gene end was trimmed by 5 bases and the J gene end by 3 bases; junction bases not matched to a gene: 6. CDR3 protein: CASSTGVVDYGYTF. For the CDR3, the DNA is TGTGCCAGCAGTACAGGGGTTGTCGACTATGGCTACACCTTC.

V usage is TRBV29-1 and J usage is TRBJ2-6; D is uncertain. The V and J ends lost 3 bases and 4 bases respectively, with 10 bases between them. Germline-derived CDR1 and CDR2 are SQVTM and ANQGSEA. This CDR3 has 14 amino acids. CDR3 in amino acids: CSVDVGTGANVLTF. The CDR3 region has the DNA TGCAGCGTTGACGTTGGAACCGGGGCCAACGTCCTGACTTTC.

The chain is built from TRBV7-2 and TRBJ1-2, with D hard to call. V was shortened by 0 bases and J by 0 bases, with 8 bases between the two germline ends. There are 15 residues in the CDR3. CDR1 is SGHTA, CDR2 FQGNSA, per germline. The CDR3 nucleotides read TGTGCCAGCAGCTTAGCAGTCAGCGCTAACTATGGCTACACCTTC. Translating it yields CASSLAVSANYGYTF. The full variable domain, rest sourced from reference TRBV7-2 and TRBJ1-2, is GAGVSQSPSNKVTEKGKDVELRCDPISGHTALYWYRQSLGQGLEFLIYFQGNSAPDKSGLPSDRFSAERTGGSVSTLTIQRTQQEDSAVYLCASSLAVSANYGYTFGSGTRLTVV.

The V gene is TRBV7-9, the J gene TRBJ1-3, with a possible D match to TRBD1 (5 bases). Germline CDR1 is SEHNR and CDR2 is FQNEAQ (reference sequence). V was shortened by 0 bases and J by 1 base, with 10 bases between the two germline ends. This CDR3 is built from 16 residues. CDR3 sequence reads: CASSLAGSGSGNTIYF. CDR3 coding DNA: TGTGCCAGCAGCTTAGCAGGTTCAGGGTCTGGAAACACCATATATTTT. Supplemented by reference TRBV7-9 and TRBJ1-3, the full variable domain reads DTGVSQNPRHKITKRGQNVTFRCDPISEHNRLYWYRQTLGQGPEFLTYFQNEAQLEKSRLLSDRFSAERPKGSFSTLEIQRTEQGDSAMYLCASSLAGSGSGNTIYFGEGSWLTVV.

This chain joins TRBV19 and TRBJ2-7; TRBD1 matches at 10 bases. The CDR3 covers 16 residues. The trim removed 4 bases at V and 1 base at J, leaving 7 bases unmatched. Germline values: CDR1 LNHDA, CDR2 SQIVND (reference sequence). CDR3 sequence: CASSTLGQGGSYEQYF. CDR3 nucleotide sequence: TGTGCCAGTAGTACCCTAGGACAGGGGGGGTCCTACGAGCAGTACTTC.

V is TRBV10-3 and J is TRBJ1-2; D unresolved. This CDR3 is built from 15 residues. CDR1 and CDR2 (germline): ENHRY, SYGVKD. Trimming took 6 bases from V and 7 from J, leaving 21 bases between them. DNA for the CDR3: TGTGCCATCAGGAGCTCACCGATCACTCCAGGTGGCTACACCTTC. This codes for CAIRSSPITPGGYTF.

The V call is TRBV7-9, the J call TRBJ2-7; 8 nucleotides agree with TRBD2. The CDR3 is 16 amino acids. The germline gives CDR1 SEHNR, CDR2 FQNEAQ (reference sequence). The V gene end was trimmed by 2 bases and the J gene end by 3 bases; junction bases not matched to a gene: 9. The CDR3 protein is CASSLSTAGGFYEQYF. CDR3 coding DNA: TGTGCCAGCAGCTTAAGTACCGCGGGGGGTTTCTACGAGCAGTACTTC.

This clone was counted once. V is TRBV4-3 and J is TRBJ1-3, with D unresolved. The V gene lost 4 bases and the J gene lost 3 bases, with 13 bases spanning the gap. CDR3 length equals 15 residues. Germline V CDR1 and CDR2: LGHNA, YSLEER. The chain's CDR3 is CASSPTPGGGNTIYF. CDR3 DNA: TGCGCCAGCAGCCCGACCCCGGGCGGTGGAAACACCATATATTTT.

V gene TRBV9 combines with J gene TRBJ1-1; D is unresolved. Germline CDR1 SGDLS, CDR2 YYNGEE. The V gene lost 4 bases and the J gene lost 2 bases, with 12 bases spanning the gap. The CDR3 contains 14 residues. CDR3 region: CASSPKGYNTEAFF. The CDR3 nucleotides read TGTGCCAGCAGCCCCAAAGGGTACAACACTGAAGCTTTCTTT.

This CDR3 is CASSLAGRPNYGYTF. The CDR3 nucleotides are TGTGCCAGCAGCTTGGCCGGACGGCCGAACTATGGCTACACCTTC. The chain joins TRBV5-4 to TRBJ1-2; D gene unclear. The CDR3 has 15 amino acids. Trimming removed 0 bases at V and 2 bases at J, with 11 bases between. Germline assignment: CDR1 SGHNT and CDR2 YYREEE (reference sequence).

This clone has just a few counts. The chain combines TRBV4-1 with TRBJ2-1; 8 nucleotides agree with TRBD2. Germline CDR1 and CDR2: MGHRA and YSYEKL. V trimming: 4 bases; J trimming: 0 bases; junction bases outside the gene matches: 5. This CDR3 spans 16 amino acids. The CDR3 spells CASSPQAGASYNEQFF. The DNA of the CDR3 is TGCGCCAGCAGCCCCCAAGCGGGAGCCTCCTACAATGAGCAGTTCTTC.

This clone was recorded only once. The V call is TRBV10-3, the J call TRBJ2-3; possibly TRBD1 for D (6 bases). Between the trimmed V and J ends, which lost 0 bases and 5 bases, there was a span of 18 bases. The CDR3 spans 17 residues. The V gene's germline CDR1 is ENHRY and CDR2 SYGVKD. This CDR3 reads CAISESVRQGQGDTQYF. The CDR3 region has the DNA TGTGCCATCAGTGAGTCGGTACGGCAGGGGCAGGGAGATACGCAGTATTTT.

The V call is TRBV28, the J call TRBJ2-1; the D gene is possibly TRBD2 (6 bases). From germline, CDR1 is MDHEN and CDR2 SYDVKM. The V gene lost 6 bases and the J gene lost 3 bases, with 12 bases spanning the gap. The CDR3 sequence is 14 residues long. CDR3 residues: CASRPSGRYNEQFF. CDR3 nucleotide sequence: TGTGCCAGCAGACCCAGCGGGCGCTACAATGAGCAGTTCTTC.

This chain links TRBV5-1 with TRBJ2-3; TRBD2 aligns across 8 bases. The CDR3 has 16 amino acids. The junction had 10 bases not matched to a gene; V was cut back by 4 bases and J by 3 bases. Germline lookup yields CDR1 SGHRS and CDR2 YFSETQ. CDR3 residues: CASSLGVAGRTDTQYF. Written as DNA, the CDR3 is TGCGCCAGCAGCCTCGGGGTAGCGGGAAGGACAGATACGCAGTATTTT.

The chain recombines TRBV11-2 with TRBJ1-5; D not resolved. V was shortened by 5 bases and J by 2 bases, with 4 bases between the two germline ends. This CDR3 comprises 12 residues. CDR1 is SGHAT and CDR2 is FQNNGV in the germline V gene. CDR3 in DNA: TGTGCCAGCAGCGGGGGCAATCAGCCCCAGCATTTT. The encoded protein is CASSGGNQPQHF.

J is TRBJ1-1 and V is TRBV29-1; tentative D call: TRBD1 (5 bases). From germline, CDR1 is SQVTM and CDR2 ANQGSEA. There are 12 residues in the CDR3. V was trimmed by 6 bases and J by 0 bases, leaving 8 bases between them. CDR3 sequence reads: CSVQTVNTEAFF. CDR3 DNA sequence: TGCAGCGTCCAGACAGTGAACACTGAAGCTTTCTTT. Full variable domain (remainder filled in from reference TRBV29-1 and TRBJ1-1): SAVISQKPSRDICQRGTSLTIQCQVDSQVTMMFWYRQQPGQSLTLIATANQGSEATYESGFVIDKFPISRPNLTFSTLTVSNMSPEDSSIYLCSVQTVNTEAFFGQGTRLTVV.

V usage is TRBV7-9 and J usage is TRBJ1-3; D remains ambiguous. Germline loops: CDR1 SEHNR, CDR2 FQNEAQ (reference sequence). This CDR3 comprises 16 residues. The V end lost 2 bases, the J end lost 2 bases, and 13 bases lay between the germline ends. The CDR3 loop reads CASSLLVGLPGNTIYF. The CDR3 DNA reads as TGTGCCAGCAGCTTATTGGTTGGTCTTCCTGGAAACACCATATATTTT. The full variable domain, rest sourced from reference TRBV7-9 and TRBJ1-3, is DTGVSQNPRHKITKRGQNVTFRCDPISEHNRLYWYRQTLGQGPEFLTYFQNEAQLEKSRLLSDRFSAERPKGSFSTLEIQRTEQGDSAMYLCASSLLVGLPGNTIYFGEGSWLTVV.

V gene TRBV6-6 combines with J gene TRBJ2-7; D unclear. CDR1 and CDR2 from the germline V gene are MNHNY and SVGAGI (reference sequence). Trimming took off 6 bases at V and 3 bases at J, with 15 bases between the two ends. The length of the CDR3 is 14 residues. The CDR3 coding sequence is TGTGCCAGCAGCCAACAGCCAACCAACTACGAGCAGTACTTC. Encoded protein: CASSQQPTNYEQYF.

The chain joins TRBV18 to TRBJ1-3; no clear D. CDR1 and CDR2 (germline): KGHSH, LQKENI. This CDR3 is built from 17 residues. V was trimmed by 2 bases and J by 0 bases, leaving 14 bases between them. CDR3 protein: CASSPTRTENSGNTIYF. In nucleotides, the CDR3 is TGTGCCAGCTCACCAACACGGACGGAAAACTCTGGAAACACCATATATTTT.